This T cell receptor beta chain was documented in a study of shared clonotypes between healthy human individuals (dated by TCRdb to about 2020). Broadly, across the study: The cohort included a few men and a couple of women between 18 and 49 years of age. Libraries were prepared and TCR repertoires were sequenced by different laboratories using diverse techniques, in order to increase sequencing depth and limit assay-specific biases. Between about 0.94 and 8.9 billion PBMCs per donor were obtained by leukapheresis. To estimate repertoire size and how much clonotypes are shared between individuals, the study performed deep sequencing of blood TCR repertoires from roughly five healthy adults. For each donor, three plates each were used for CD4 naive and CD4 memory, two plates were used for CD8 naive, and one plate was used for CD8 memory. The paper's findings and limits, for the study overall: Sampling was restricted to blood, and TCR repertoires in tissue are likely to differ from TCR repertoires in blood. Compared with non-shared clonotypes, the clonotypes found in all four sorted-subset donors had higher generation probabilities. Because the study included a small number of donors, the genetic and exposure-history diversity represented was limited. When several donors were compared, the shared fraction of clonotypes was 5% to 6.5% for naive CD4, 3.5% to 4% for naive CD8, 2.3% for memory CD4, and 0.35% to 0.5% for memory CD8. Pairwise subsampling led to the expectation that sequencing depth would affect the degree of clonotype sharing among donors. Rarefaction of sorted-subset datasets indicated incomplete sequencing despite the large sequencing depth. Larger estimated clonotype richness was generally found for naive subsets than for memory subsets.

Trimming costs V 6 bases and J 0 bases, and their ends lie 14 bases apart. Looking up the germline V gene yields CDR1 SNHLY and CDR2 FYNNEI. The CDR3 starts with the cysteine, ends with the phenylalanine, and has 15 residues. Only the CDR3 DNA is retained, 45 bases long and in frame from the first base. TCR CDR3 regions were amplified from genomic DNA by multiplex PCR using the deep immunoSEQ assay. Extracted genomic DNA from each cell subset was spread evenly across all wells of several immunoSEQ 96-well plates, with each plate serving as a replicate. For sorted subsets, approximately 190 ng genomic DNA, equal to 30,000 or so T cell genomes, was loaded into each replicate PCR. Purified libraries were measured with a Qubit 3.0 fluorometer, size-checked on a Bioanalyzer 2100, and measured again with the KAPA Library Quantification kit. Each immunoSEQ 96-well plate was sequenced on its own single-read 150-cycle Illumina NextSeq 550 flow cell. The study's own analysis went as follows. Because the immunoSEQ output held only junctional sequences and lacked quality scores, the filtering could not match the filtering applied to full-length reads. To assign V/J genes and CDR3, sequences were annotated using PyIR, a Python wrapper for IgBLAST v1.9, with IMGT germline references. Any read was removed if the V/J assignment was weak (E-value above 1e-6), the CDR3 was missing, or the read contained stop codons, out-of-frame junctions, or ambiguous translated residues. V3J clonotypes were defined by identical inferred V gene, J gene, and CDR3 amino acid sequence. Percentage overlap between repertoires was calculated by dividing the number of shared unique clonotypes by the size of the smaller repertoire. RTK rarefaction, the Chao1 estimator, and Recon v2.1 estimates of unobserved clonotypes were used to assess repertoire richness. OLGA was used to compute generation probabilities for all TCRbeta clonotypes that the gDNA method yielded from a few donors. Imported from immuneACCESS, the table was reduced by TCRdb to in-frame sequences with V and J called. These copies leave out some clones; in studies compared against another copy, an unresolved V gene accounts for under half, and the cause of the remainder is not known. The D gene and trimming were derived from the DNA, and the V and J assignments and clone size from that table. The sample table lists over a million clones, approximately 96% of them with a count of one. The ten largest clones represent roughly 1.2% of the sample.

Healthy HIV-negative adults with no recently reported acute infections or vaccinations were included as donors. Only Caucasian adults living in Nashville, Tennessee, USA were represented among the donors. CD4+ T cells were enriched by magnetic negative selection, after which naive cells were positively selected on CD45RA and the negative fraction was taken as the memory subset. Blood was collected by leukapheresis, and PBMCs were isolated by Ficoll-Histopaque density gradient centrifugation and then cryopreserved in liquid nitrogen vapor phase. Analytical flow cytometry was used to check the purity and quantity of every magnetically sorted T cell population. Genomic DNA was isolated from every sorted fraction and measured by UV absorbance on a Nanodrop 2000c. Comments on this clone: The antigen it binds to is not known. No much larger clonotype is one base removed from it; base qualities were not supplied.

This receptor was identified in a man aged 25 to 45 in good health. Recombination connected TRBV2 to TRBJ1-2; TRBD1 might be the D gene, on 6 matching bases. Sequencing input: naive CD4+ T cells sorted from blood. What the cell subset or site label conveys for this sample: CD45RA+ positively selected. The CDR3 amino acid sequence is: CASRARQVANYGYTF. At the DNA level, the sequence is TGTGCCAGCAGGGCTCGACAGGTGGCTAACTATGGCTACACCTTC. The variable domain in full, with residues beyond the CDR3 obtained from the reference TRBV2 and TRBJ1-2 genes, is EPEVTQTPSHQVTQMGQEVILRCVPISNHLYFYWYRQILGQKVEFLVSFYNNEISEKSEIFDDQFSVERPDGSNFTLKIRSTKLEDSAMYFCASRARQVANYGYTFGSGTRLTVV.